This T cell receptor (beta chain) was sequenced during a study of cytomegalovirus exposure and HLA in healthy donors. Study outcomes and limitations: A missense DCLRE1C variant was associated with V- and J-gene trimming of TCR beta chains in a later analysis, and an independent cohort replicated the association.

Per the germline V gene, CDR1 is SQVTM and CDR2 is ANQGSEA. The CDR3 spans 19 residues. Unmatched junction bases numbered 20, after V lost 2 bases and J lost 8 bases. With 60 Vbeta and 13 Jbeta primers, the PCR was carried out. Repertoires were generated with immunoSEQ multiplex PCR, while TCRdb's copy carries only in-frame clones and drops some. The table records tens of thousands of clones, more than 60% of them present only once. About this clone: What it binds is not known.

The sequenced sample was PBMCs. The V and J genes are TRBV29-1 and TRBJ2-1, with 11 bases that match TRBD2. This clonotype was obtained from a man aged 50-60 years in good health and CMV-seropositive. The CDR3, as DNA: TGCAGCGTTGAAATGACGCCGGGACTAGCGGACAAAAGGGGCTATGAGCAGTTCTTC. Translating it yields CSVEMTPGLADKRGYEQFF.